The 2 T cell receptor beta chains below were found in one sample sequenced in a study of blood T cell repertoires in COVID-19 (dated by TCRdb to about 2020). The library relied on the immunoSEQ multiplex PCR assay. Imported from immuneACCESS, the table was reduced by TCRdb to in-frame sequences with V and J called. These copies leave out some clones; in studies compared against another copy, an unresolved V gene accounts for under half, and the cause of the remainder is not known. The sample table shows 150,000 to 250,000 clones, and 82% are seen once. About 12% of the sample comes from the top ten. Sequenced: PBMCs or T cells enriched from blood (not recorded which). Receptor source: a man between 40 and 49 years old who had recovered from COVID-19.

This clone was detected ten times or more. This chain uses TRBV4-2 with TRBJ1-6; possibly TRBD1 for D (5 bases). Germline-derived CDR1 and CDR2 are LGHNA and YNFKEQ. This CDR3 spans 16 amino acids. Deletions cut 4 bases from V and 9 bases from J, with 19 bases between. DNA for the CDR3: TGTGCCAGCAGCCCAACTAATGGCAGGGAAGGTTCACCCCTCCACTTT. As protein: CASSPTNGREGSPLHF.

J is TRBJ1-5 and V is TRBV2; 11 nucleotides line up with TRBD1. The junction had 7 bases not matched to a gene; V was cut back by 6 bases and J by 3 bases. CDR1 is SNHLY, CDR2 FYNNEI, per germline. CDR3 length: 16 residues. The DNA for the CDR3 is TGTGCCAGCAGGGAATCTGGACAGGGGGCCAATCAGCCCCAGCATTTT. It specifies CASRESGQGANQPQHF.